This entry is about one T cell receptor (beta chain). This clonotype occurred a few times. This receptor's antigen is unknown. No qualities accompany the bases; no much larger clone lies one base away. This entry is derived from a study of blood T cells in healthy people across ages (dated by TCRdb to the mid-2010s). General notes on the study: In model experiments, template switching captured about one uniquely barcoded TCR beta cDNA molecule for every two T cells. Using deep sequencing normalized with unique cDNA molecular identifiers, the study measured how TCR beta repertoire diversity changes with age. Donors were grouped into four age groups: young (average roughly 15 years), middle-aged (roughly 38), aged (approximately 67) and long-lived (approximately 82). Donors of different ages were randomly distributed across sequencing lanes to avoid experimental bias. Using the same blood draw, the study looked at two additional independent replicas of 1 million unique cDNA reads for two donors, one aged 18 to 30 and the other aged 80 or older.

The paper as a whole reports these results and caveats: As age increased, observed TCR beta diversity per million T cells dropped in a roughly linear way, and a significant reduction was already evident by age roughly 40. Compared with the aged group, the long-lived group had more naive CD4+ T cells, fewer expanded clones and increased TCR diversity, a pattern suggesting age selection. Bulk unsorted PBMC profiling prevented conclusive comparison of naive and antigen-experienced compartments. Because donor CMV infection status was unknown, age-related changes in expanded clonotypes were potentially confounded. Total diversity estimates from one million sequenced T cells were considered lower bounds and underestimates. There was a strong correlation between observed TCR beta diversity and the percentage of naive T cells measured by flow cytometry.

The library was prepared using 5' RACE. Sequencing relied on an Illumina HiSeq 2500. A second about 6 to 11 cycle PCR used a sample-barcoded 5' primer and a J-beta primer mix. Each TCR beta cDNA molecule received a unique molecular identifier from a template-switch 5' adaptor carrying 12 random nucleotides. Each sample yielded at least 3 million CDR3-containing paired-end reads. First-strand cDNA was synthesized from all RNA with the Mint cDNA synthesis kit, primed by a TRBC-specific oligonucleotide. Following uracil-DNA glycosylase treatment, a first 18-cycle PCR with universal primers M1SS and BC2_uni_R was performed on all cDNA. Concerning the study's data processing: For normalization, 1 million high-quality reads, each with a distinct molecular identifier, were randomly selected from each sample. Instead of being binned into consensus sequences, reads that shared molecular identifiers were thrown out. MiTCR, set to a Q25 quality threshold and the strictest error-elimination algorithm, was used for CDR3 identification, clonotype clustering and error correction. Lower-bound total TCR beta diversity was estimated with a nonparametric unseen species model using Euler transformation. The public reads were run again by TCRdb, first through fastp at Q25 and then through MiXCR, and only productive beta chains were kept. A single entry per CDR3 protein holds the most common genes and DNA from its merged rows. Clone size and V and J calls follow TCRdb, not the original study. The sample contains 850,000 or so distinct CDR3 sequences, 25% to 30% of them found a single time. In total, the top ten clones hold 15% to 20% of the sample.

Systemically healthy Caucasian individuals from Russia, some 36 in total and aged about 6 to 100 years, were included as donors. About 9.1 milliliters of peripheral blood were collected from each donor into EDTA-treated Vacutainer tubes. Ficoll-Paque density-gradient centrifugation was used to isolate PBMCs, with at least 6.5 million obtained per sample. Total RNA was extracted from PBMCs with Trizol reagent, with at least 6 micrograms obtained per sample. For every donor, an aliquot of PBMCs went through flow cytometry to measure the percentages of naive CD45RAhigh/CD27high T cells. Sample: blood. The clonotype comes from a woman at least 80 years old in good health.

The CDR3 corresponds to CASPQGGYEQYF. The DNA sequence is given as TGTGCCAGCCCACAGGGGGGATACGAGCAGTACTTC. The V and J segments used are TRBV6-2 or TRBV6-3 and TRBJ2-7; 8 of the junction bases match TRBD1. The CDR3 goes from the cysteine to the phenylalanine over 12 residues. Only the CDR3 portion is preserved as DNA: 36 bases, with reading frame beginning at the first base. Per the germline V gene, MNHEY is the CDR1 and SVGEGT is the CDR2. V lost 8 bases and J lost 4 bases, and the count of bases not matched to a germline gene is 4.